This T cell receptor (beta chain) was sequenced in a study of identical twins. Overall study results and limits: Cross-sectional statistical analysis was relied on for the conclusions, without the same donors being followed.

TCRdb processed the 5' RACE reads anew with MiXCR; each CDR3 protein has one entry. Counted here are some 440,000 distinct CDR3 sequences, approximately 24% occurring once; the ten biggest clones make up 2.9%. As regards this clonotype: Its antigen is unidentified.

Trimming removed 5 bases at V and 6 bases at J, with 11 bases between. Germline CDR1 SGHNT, CDR2 YENEEA. This CDR3 has 12 residues. This same sample was also taken into another study, of T cells expressing NK-cell markers. As reported in that work: Underlying the TCR beta repertoires were sorted CD3+CD56+NKG2C+, CD3+CD56+NKG2C- and CD3+CD56-NKG2C+ T cells. CD8+ T cells in over 5 donors included dominant NKG2C+ clonotypes at about 1.0-7.5%.

This TCR was sampled from a woman aged 18 to 35 in good health. The chain recombines TRBV11-3 with TRBJ2-7; no clear D. The sample consisted of CD4+ T cells sorted from blood. The CDR3 is CASSPHGREQYF. CDR3 coding DNA: TGTGCCAGCAGCCCCCATGGACGCGAGCAGTACTTC.